This entry lists 9 T cell receptor beta chains sequenced from one sample in a study of blood T cell repertoires in COVID-19. Here immunoSEQ multiplex PCR was the method, and the copy in TCRdb shows in-frame clones only, minus some. The sample records 100,000 to 150,000 clones, 70% to 80% being singletons. Sequencing was performed on peripheral blood. The receptors here all came from a human donor in a cohort sampled during active COVID-19.

The chain couples TRBV6-5 to TRBJ1-2; D possibly corresponds to TRBD1 (5 bases). The CDR3 length is 13 residues. Trimming pared 2 bases from V and 4 bases from J, leaving 8 bases between. The V gene's germline CDR1 is MNHEY and CDR2 SVGAGI. CDR3 region: CASSYGGGYGYTF. Here the CDR3 DNA reads TGTGCCAGCAGTTACGGGGGGGGCTATGGCTACACCTTC.

This sequence joins TRBV28 and TRBJ1-2, with D unresolved. CDR3 length: 13 amino acids. Trimming took 2 bases from V and 1 from J, leaving 5 bases between them. Per the germline V gene, CDR1 is MDHEN and CDR2 is SYDVKM. The CDR3 region is CASSLGNNYGYTF. The CDR3 region has the DNA TGTGCCAGCAGTTTAGGCAATAACTATGGCTACACCTTC.

On this clone itself: The same CDR3 arises from other DNA sequences in this sample as well. The chain combines TRBV5-1 with TRBJ2-7; D is unresolved. The CDR3 length is 12 residues. The V and J ends lost 2 bases and 2 bases respectively, with 5 bases between them. Germline V gives CDR1 SGHRS, CDR2 YFSETQ. CDR3 in amino acids: CASSLDTYEQYF. CDR3 sequence (DNA): TGCGCCAGCAGCTTAGACACCTACGAGCAGTACTTC.

This chain uses TRBV3-1 (or the pseudogene TRBV3-2) with TRBJ2-1; the D is unclear. This CDR3 region has 12 residues. The ends were cut back, 4 bases at V and 10 bases at J, with 11 bases in the middle. Germline assignment: CDR1 LGHDT and CDR2 YNNKEL (reference sequence). For the CDR3, the DNA is TGTGCCAGCAGCCCCTTTACTCAAGAGCAGTTCTTC. Its translation is CASSPFTQEQFF.

V is TRBV11-2 and J is TRBJ1-3; a weak D match, TRBD1 (5 bases). This CDR3 has 15 residues. Germline V lookup: CDR1 SGHAT, CDR2 FQNNGV. V was shortened by 5 bases and J by 3 bases, with 14 bases between the two germline ends. CDR3 sequence: CASSTTTAGGNTIYF. In nucleotides, the CDR3 is TGTGCCAGCAGCACCACGACAGCAGGTGGAAACACCATATATTTT.

This chain links TRBV11-1 with TRBJ2-7, with 8 nucleotides matching TRBD2. V lost 5 bases to trimming and J lost 7 bases; unmatched junction nucleotides: 16. The CDR3 sequence is 16 residues long. Germline V gene sequence: CDR1 SGHAT, CDR2 FQDESV (reference sequence). The CDR3 DNA reads as TGTGCCAGCAGCCCCGGGGGGGGACCGGGTCCACGGGAGCAGTACTTC. Translation gives CASSPGGGPGPREQYF.

The V call is TRBV15, the J call TRBJ1-6, with unresolved D. This CDR3 has 16 residues. Germline-derived CDR1 and CDR2 are LNHNV and YYDKDF (reference sequence). V shed 6 bases and J shed 4 bases, with 16 bases lying between them. DNA of the CDR3: TGTGCCACCAGTCCGACACCGGCCATATATAATTCACCCCTCCACTTT. It codes for CATSPTPAIYNSPLHF.

This sequence joins TRBV5-1 and TRBJ1-1, with a possible D match to TRBD1 (6 bases). Germline V gives CDR1 SGHRS, CDR2 YFSETQ. Trimming took off 0 bases at V and 1 base at J, with 7 bases between the two ends. This CDR3 has 14 residues. CDR3 in amino acids: CASSLAGENTEAFF. DNA of the CDR3: TGCGCCAGCAGCTTGGCAGGGGAGAACACTGAAGCTTTCTTT.

This chain connects TRBV2 to TRBJ1-4, with D maybe TRBD1 (5 bases). Looked up from germline, CDR1 is SNHLY and CDR2 is FYNNEI. The CDR3 contains 15 residues. Trimming pared 5 bases from V and 7 bases from J, leaving 17 bases between. This chain's CDR3 is CASSQDTLRAEKLFF. For the CDR3, the DNA is TGTGCCAGCAGTCAGGACACCTTACGGGCTGAAAAACTGTTTTTT.